One and the same sample provided the 2 T cell receptor beta chains below, sequenced in a study of control samples from healthy donors and cancer patients. Repertoires were generated with immunoSEQ multiplex PCR, while TCRdb's copy carries only in-frame clones and drops some. The data hold just over 150,000 clones, with 85% to 95% observed a single time. What was sequenced was blood. Receptors were obtained from a woman between 40 and 50 years old in good health.

The V and J genes are TRBV2 and TRBJ2-7; D is possibly TRBD1 or TRBD2 (5 bases each). There are 14 residues in the CDR3. V lost 5 bases to trimming and J lost 6 bases, with 17 bases between them. Germline values: CDR1 SNHLY, CDR2 FYNNEI. CDR3 sequence: CASSTLGERGEQYF. As DNA, the CDR3 is TGTGCCAGCAGTACTTTGGGGGAGAGGGGCGAGCAGTACTTC.

The chain employs TRBV7-3 and TRBJ2-6; 7 bases match TRBD1. V lost 5 bases, J lost 2 bases, and 6 bases stayed unmatched. Germline values: CDR1 SGHTA, CDR2 FQGTGA. This CDR3 is built from 16 residues. DNA of the CDR3: TGTGCCAGCAGCCCACTAACAGGGGCTGGGGCCAACGTCCTGACTTTC. Protein sequence: CASSPLTGAGANVLTF.